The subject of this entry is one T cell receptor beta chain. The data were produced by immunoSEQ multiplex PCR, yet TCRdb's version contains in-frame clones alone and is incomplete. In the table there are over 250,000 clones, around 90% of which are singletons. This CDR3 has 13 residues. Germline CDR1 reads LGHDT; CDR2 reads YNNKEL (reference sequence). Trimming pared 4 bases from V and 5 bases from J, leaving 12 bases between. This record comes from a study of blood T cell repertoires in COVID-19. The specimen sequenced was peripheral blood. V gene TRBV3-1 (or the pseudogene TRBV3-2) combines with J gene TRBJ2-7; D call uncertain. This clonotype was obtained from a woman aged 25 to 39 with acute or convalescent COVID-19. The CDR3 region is CASSRALPHEQYF. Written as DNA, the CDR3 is TGTGCCAGCAGCCGAGCTTTGCCCCACGAGCAGTACTTC.